This passage covers 3 T cell receptor beta chains from one sample sequenced in a study of cytomegalovirus exposure and HLA in healthy donors. PCR used 60 Vbeta primers and 13 Jbeta primers. Sequenced by immunoSEQ multiplex PCR; TCRdb stores in-frame clones only, minus some. The data show 100,000 to 150,000 clones, 82% seen once. Specimen: PBMCs. All receptors come from a boy aged 2-15 years in good health and CMV-seronegative.

This chain links TRBV19 with TRBJ1-1, with D possibly being TRBD1 (6 bases). The V gene lost 4 bases and the J gene lost 3 bases, with 15 bases spanning the gap. Germline CDR1 is LNHDA and CDR2 is SQIVND (reference sequence). The CDR3 has 15 amino acids. CDR3 sequence: CASSKGDTSYTEAFF. Here the CDR3 DNA reads TGTGCCAGTAGTAAGGGGGACACTTCTTACACTGAAGCTTTCTTT.

The rearrangement uses TRBV5-1 and TRBJ2-7; the match to TRBD1 covers 12 bases. The CDR3 runs 14 residues. V lost 6 bases, J lost 3 bases, and 4 bases stayed unmatched. CDR1 and CDR2 (germline): SGHRS, YFSETQ. CDR3 nucleotides: TGCGCCAGCACCGGGACAGGGGGCGACTACGAGCAGTACTTC. Amino acids: CASTGTGGDYEQYF.

This chain joins TRBV5-4 and TRBJ1-1; TRBD1 agrees at 11 bases. The trim removed 3 bases at V and 1 base at J, leaving 8 bases unmatched. Germline CDR1 is SGHNT and CDR2 is YYREEE (reference sequence). CDR3 length: 17 amino acids. CDR3 bases: TGTGCCAGCAGCTCCGGACAGGGGGCAAAAAAGAACACTGAAGCTTTCTTT. Residues: CASSSGQGAKKNTEAFF.